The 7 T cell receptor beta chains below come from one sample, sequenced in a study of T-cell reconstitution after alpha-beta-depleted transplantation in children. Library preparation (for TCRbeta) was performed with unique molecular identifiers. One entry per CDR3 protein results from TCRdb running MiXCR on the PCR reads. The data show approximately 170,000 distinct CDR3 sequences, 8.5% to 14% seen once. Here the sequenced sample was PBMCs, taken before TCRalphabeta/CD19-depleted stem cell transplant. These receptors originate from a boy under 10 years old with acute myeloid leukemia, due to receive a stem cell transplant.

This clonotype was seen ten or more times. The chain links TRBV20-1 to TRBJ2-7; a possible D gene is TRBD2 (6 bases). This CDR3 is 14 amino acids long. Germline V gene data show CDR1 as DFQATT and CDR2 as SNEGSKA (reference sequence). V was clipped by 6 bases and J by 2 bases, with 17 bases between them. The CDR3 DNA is TGCAGTGCCAGAAAGCGGGTTAGGGCCTACGAGCAGTACTTC. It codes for CSARKRVRAYEQYF.

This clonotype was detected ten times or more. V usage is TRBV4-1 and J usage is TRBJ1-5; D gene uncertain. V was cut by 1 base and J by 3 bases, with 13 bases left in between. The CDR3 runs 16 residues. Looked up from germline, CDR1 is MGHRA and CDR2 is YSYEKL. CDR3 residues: CASSQALAGNNQPQHF. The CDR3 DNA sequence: TGCGCCAGCAGCCAAGCACTCGCGGGAAACAATCAGCCCCAGCATTTT.

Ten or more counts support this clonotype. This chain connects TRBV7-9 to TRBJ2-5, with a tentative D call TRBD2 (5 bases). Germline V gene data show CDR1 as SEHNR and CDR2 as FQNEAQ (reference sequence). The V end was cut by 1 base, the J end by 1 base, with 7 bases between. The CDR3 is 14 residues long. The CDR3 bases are TGTGCCAGCAGCTTAGGTCGGGGCCAAGAGACCCAGTACTTC. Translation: CASSLGRGQETQYF.

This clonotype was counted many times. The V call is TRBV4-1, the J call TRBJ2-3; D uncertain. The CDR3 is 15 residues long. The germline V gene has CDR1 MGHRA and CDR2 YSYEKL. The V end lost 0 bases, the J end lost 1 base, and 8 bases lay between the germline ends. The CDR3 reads CASSQDDRRTDTQYF. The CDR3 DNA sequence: TGCGCCAGCAGCCAAGATGACCGCCGCACAGATACGCAGTATTTT.

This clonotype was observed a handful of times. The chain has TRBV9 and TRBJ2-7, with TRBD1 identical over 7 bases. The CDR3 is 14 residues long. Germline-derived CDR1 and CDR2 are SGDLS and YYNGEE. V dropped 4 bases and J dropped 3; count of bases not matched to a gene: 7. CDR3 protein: CASSTRDSNYEQYF. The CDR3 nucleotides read TGTGCCAGCAGCACCCGGGACAGCAACTACGAGCAGTACTTC.

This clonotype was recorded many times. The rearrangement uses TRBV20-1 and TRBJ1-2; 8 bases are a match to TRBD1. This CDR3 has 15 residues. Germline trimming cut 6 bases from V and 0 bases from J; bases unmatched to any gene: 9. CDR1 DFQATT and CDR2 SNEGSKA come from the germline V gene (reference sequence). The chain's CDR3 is CSAQRDRSTNYGYTF. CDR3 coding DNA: TGCAGTGCCCAGCGGGACAGGAGCACTAACTATGGCTACACCTTC.

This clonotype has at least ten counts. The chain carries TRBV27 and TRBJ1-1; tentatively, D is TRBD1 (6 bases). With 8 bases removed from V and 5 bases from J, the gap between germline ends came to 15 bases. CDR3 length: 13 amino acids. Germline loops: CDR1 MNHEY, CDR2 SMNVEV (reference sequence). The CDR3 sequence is CASYRRGTTEAFF. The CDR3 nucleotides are TGTGCCAGCTACCGCAGGGGAACGACTGAAGCTTTCTTT.